These 28 T cell receptor beta chains came from one sample sequenced in a study of early T cells in non-severe SARS-CoV-2 infection. TCRdb recomputed calls from the 5' RACE reads with MiXCR, one row per CDR3 protein. The table records about 50,000 distinct CDR3 sequences, roughly 5.4% of them present only once. The sequenced sample was whole blood, obtained at baseline. The source of these receptors is an adult who was a healthcare worker with PCR-confirmed SARS-CoV-2 infection or an uninfected control (not recorded which).

This clonotype has ten or more counts. The V call is TRBV13, the J call TRBJ2-7; D call uncertain. Germline values: CDR1 PRHDT, CDR2 FYEKMQ (reference sequence). V lost 9 bases and J lost 3, with 15 bases in between. This CDR3 comprises 13 residues. The DNA for the CDR3 is TGTGCCAGTGGCCCCTCGTCTCGCTACGAGCAGTACTTC. It yields the protein CASGPSSRYEQYF.

This clonotype occurred many times. The chain is built from TRBV20-1 and TRBJ2-7; D is unclear. Germline values: CDR1 DFQATT, CDR2 SNEGSKA (reference sequence). The CDR3 is 11 amino acids. Trimming cost V 0 bases and J 5 bases, with 5 bases left between them. CDR3 in DNA: TGCAGTGCTAGAGATCCGAACGAGCAGTACTTC. Its translation: CSARDPNEQYF.

This clonotype was seen only a few times. The rearrangement joins TRBV12-3 or TRBV12-4 to TRBJ2-1, with D perhaps TRBD1 or TRBD2 (5 bases each). Trimming left V 6 bases short and J 7 bases short, with 19 bases between. CDR3 length: 15 residues. Written as DNA, the CDR3 is TGTGCCAGCAGGACTACTAGGGGTCGGAGGAATGAGCAGTTCTTC. As protein: CASRTTRGRRNEQFF.

In this sample, this clonotype turned up many times. CDR3 DNA sequence: TGTGCCAGCAGAACTAGCGGATTGAGCTCCTACAATGAGCAGTTCTTC. It encodes CASRTSGLSSYNEQFF. V is TRBV6-1 and J is TRBJ2-1, with TRBD2 matching over 8 bases. The germline gives CDR1 MNHNS, CDR2 SASEGT. There are 16 residues in the CDR3. V lost 6 bases, J lost 0 bases, and 7 bases stayed unmatched.

Many counts were recorded for this clonotype. J is TRBJ2-1 and V is TRBV9; TRBD2 is a possible D gene (7 bases). The germline CDR1 and CDR2 sequences are SGDLS and YYNGEE. V was shortened by 4 bases and J by 9 bases, with 17 bases between the two germline ends. The CDR3 has 14 amino acids. The DNA of the CDR3 is TGTGCCAGCAGCCAGGCGGGGGCGCCGGGTGAGCAGTTCTTC. Protein product: CASSQAGAPGEQFF. The variable domain in full, completed from reference TRBV9 and TRBJ2-1, reads DSGVTQTPKHLITATGQRVTLRCSPRSGDLSVYWYQQSLDQGLQFLIQYYNGEERAKGNILERFSAQQFPDLHSELNLSSLELGDSALYFCASSQAGAPGEQFFGPGTRLTVL.

This clonotype was counted between two and nine times. V usage is TRBV11-2 and J usage is TRBJ2-2; TRBD2 is a possible D gene (5 bases). Trimming cost V 1 base and J 3 bases, with 9 bases left between them. Germline CDR1 reads SGHAT; CDR2 reads FQNNGV. This CDR3 comprises 15 residues. The CDR3: CASSLVMRDTGELFF. Written as DNA, the CDR3 is TGTGCCAGCAGCTTAGTGATGAGGGACACCGGGGAGCTGTTTTTT.

In its sample, this clonotype was seen a few times. The chain is built from TRBV20-1 and TRBJ1-1; no firm D call. The CDR3 is 18 residues long. V lost 0 bases, J lost 5 bases, and 25 bases lay in between. Germline V CDR1 and CDR2: DFQATT, SNEGSKA (reference sequence). CDR3 residues: CSAREPRQPGRPRTEAFF. CDR3 DNA sequence: TGCAGTGCTAGAGAACCTCGCCAGCCTGGGCGGCCGCGGACTGAAGCTTTCTTT.

This clonotype was picked up a small number of times. This rearrangement joins TRBV7-9 to TRBJ2-1; 10 positions match TRBD2. The CDR3 is 14 residues long. The germline CDR1 and CDR2 sequences are SEHNR and FQNEAQ (reference sequence). V was clipped by 5 bases and J by 6 bases; unmatched bases: 4. Here the CDR3 DNA reads TGTGCCAGCAGCGAAGGACTAGCGGTCAATGAGCAGTTCTTC. It yields the protein CASSEGLAVNEQFF.

The sample holds many counts of this clonotype. The V gene is TRBV9, the J gene TRBJ2-2; D is unclear. The V and J ends lost 3 bases and 0 bases respectively, with 6 bases between them. Germline values: CDR1 SGDLS, CDR2 YYNGEE. This CDR3 spans 14 amino acids. CDR3 DNA sequence: TGTGCCAGCAGCGCCAAAACGAACACCGGGGAGCTGTTTTTT. Its translation: CASSAKTNTGELFF. The full variable domain, with the rest looked up from reference TRBV9 and TRBJ2-2, is DSGVTQTPKHLITATGQRVTLRCSPRSGDLSVYWYQQSLDQGLQFLIQYYNGEERAKGNILERFSAQQFPDLHSELNLSSLELGDSALYFCASSAKTNTGELFFGEGSRLTVL.

V and J are TRBV19 and TRBJ1-1, with D tentatively TRBD1 (6 bases). Germline V lookup: CDR1 LNHDA, CDR2 SQIVND (reference sequence). The CDR3 is made up of 13 amino acids. The germline V and J ends were trimmed by 2 bases and 3 bases, with 7 bases remaining between them. This chain's CDR3 is CASSIPGDTEAFF. CDR3 bases: TGTGCCAGTAGTATACCAGGGGACACTGAAGCTTTCTTT. The entire variable domain, with the rest obtained from reference TRBV19 and TRBJ1-1, is as follows: DGGITQSPKYLFRKEGQNVTLSCEQNLNHDAMYWYRQDPGQGLRLIYYSQIVNDFQKGDIAEGYSVSREKKESFPLTVTSAQKNPTAFYLCASSIPGDTEAFFGQGTRLTVV.

This clonotype was observed many times. The chain couples TRBV7-3 to TRBJ2-2; D could derive from TRBD1 or TRBD2 (5 bases each). Germline values: CDR1 SGHTA, CDR2 FQGTGA. The CDR3 has 15 residues. Trimming left V 4 bases short and J 2 bases short, with 11 bases between. The CDR3 nucleotides are TGTGCCAGCAGCTCAGGGACGCAAAACACCGGGGAGCTGTTTTTT. Protein: CASSSGTQNTGELFF.

This clonotype came up many times. CDR3 nucleotide sequence: TGTGCCACCTTATCTTACTCAGGGAAAGACACCATATATTTT. Translated, it gives CATLSYSGKDTIYF. V and J are TRBV6-5 and TRBJ1-3; perhaps TRBD1 as D (5 bases). This CDR3 is 14 amino acids long. CDR1 is MNHEY, CDR2 SVGAGI, per germline. Trimming removed 10 bases from V and 8 bases from J, with 21 bases in between.

This rearrangement joins TRBV4-1 to TRBJ1-2, with 9 bases matching TRBD1. The germline gives CDR1 MGHRA, CDR2 YSYEKL. V lost 0 bases and J lost 11; bases outside the gene matches: 7. The length of the CDR3 is 14 residues. As DNA, the CDR3 is TGCGCCAGCAGCCAAGAGTCACCACAGGGGGCGTACACCTTC. Translating it yields CASSQESPQGAYTF.

This clonotype was observed a handful of times. This chain's CDR3 is CASSPLRTGYEQYF. Written as DNA, the CDR3 is TGTGCCAGCAGTCCCCTAAGGACAGGCTACGAGCAGTACTTC. The J gene is TRBJ2-7, the V gene TRBV28, with TRBD1 identical over 7 bases. Germline values: CDR1 MDHEN, CDR2 SYDVKM. The ends lost 5 bases at V and 3 bases at J; junction bases unmatched: 7. This CDR3 comprises 14 residues.

This clonotype was seen repeatedly, ten times or more. The chain employs TRBV6-1 and TRBJ2-4; unclear D gene. Germline CDR1 is MNHNS and CDR2 is SASEGT. The length of the CDR3 is 14 residues. Between the trimmed V and J ends, which lost 2 bases and 7 bases, there was a span of 12 bases. The CDR3 protein is CASSEQVQGNIQYF. The CDR3 nucleotides are TGTGCCAGCAGTGAACAGGTCCAAGGGAACATTCAGTACTTC.

This clonotype showed up many times. The chain employs TRBV7-9 and TRBJ2-7; tentatively, D is TRBD2 (6 bases). This CDR3 comprises 15 residues. Germline CDR1 is SEHNR and CDR2 is FQNEAQ (reference sequence). V was trimmed by 4 bases and J by 2 bases, leaving 15 bases between them. CDR3 DNA: TGTGCCAGCAGCTCACTCACCGGGACTGCCTACGAGCAGTACTTC. It specifies CASSSLTGTAYEQYF. Complete variable domain (other parts from reference TRBV7-9 and TRBJ2-7): DTGVSQNPRHKITKRGQNVTFRCDPISEHNRLYWYRQTLGQGPEFLTYFQNEAQLEKSRLLSDRFSAERPKGSFSTLEIQRTEQGDSAMYLCASSSLTGTAYEQYFGPGTRLTVT.

As for this clonotype: A single base separates this from a much larger clone, so it may be a read error. This sequence joins TRBV18 and TRBJ2-7; 7 bases are a match to TRBD2. Losses at the gene ends were 1 base for V and 8 bases for J; bases not matched to a gene: 11. From germline, CDR1 is KGHSH and CDR2 LQKENI. The CDR3 is 15 amino acids. The CDR3 is CASSPQRDSGGKQYF. Here the CDR3 DNA reads TGTGCCAGCTCACCACAGCGGGACTCAGGTGGGAAGCAGTACTTC.

The chain is built from TRBV4-1 and TRBJ2-7, with 9 bases fitting TRBD2. The germline gives CDR1 MGHRA, CDR2 YSYEKL. Trimming removed 2 bases from V and 2 bases from J; junction bases left unmatched: 4. The CDR3 runs 15 residues. CDR3 in DNA: TGCGCCAGCAGCCAATTAGCGGGAGACCCCTACGAGCAGTACTTC. This sequence encodes CASSQLAGDPYEQYF.

This clonotype showed up many times. V is TRBV6-2 or TRBV6-3 and J is TRBJ2-2; either TRBD1 or TRBD2 may supply D (6 bases each). Germline values: CDR1 MNHEY, CDR2 SVGEGT. The CDR3 runs to 15 residues. The V and J ends lost 2 bases and 4 bases respectively, with 11 bases between them. CDR3 sequence: CASSYGGGVTGELFF. The CDR3 coding sequence is TGTGCCAGCAGTTACGGAGGGGGAGTCACCGGGGAGCTGTTTTTT.

This clonotype was seen many times. The gene calls are TRBV20-1 and TRBJ1-5; 9 bases align to TRBD1. The germline gives CDR1 DFQATT, CDR2 SNEGSKA (reference sequence). The J segment lost 0 bases and the V segment lost 5 bases, leaving 2 bases of the junction unmatched. The CDR3 has 14 residues. CDR3 region: CSAGTGLSNQPQHF. DNA of the CDR3: TGCAGTGCTGGGACAGGGCTTAGCAATCAGCCCCAGCATTTT.

This clonotype was counted only a few times. The chain is built from TRBV5-1 and TRBJ2-7, with D possibly TRBD2 on 5 matching bases. V was clipped by 6 bases and J by 3 bases, with 13 bases between them. Per the germline V gene, CDR1 is SGHRS and CDR2 is YFSETQ. The CDR3 runs to 13 residues. The CDR3 spells CASTAGIDYEQYF. The CDR3 DNA reads TGCGCCAGCACCGCCGGGATAGACTACGAGCAGTACTTC.

Only one count was recorded for this clonotype. V gene TRBV28 combines with J gene TRBJ1-5, with a possible D match to TRBD1 (5 bases). This CDR3 comprises 14 residues. Trimming removed 6 bases from V and 7 bases from J, with 16 bases in between. Per germline, CDR1 MDHEN and CDR2 SYDVKM. The CDR3 loop is CASRAPGSGQPQHF. CDR3 sequence (DNA): TGTGCCAGCAGGGCGCCAGGGAGCGGGCAGCCCCAGCATTTT. Supplemented by reference TRBV28 and TRBJ1-5, the full variable domain reads DVKVTQSSRYLVKRTGEKVFLECVQDMDHENMFWYRQDPGLGLRLIYFSYDVKMKEKGDIPEGYSVSREKKERFSLILESASTNQTSMYLCASRAPGSGQPQHFGDGTRLSIL.

This clonotype was found many times. The chain uses TRBV18 and TRBJ2-1; TRBD2 agrees at 11 bases. CDR1 is KGHSH and CDR2 is LQKENI in the germline V gene. V gave up 1 base and J gave up 5 bases; unmatched junction bases: 1. The CDR3 consists of 15 residues. CDR3 DNA: TGTGCCAGCTCACCACAGACTAGCGGGAACAATGAGCAGTTCTTC. This encodes CASSPQTSGNNEQFF. Looking up the rest from reference TRBV18 and TRBJ2-1 gives the full variable domain: NAGVMQNPRHLVRRRGQEARLRCSPMKGHSHVYWYRQLPEEGLKFMVYLQKENIIDESGMPKERFSAEFPKEGPSILRIQQVVRGDSAAYFCASSPQTSGNNEQFFGPGTRLTVL.

The sample holds many counts of this clonotype. This rearrangement joins TRBV27 to TRBJ2-2; D remains unclear. The germline V gene encodes CDR1 MNHEY and CDR2 SMNVEV (reference sequence). CDR3 length equals 13 residues. Trimming took off 2 bases at V and 7 bases at J, with 8 bases between the two ends. CDR3 coding DNA: TGTGCCAGCAGTTTAGGAAATCACGGGGAGCTGTTTTTT. This encodes CASSLGNHGELFF.

The count of this clonotype is one. The chain links TRBV7-8 to TRBJ2-4; D ambiguous. Germline lookup yields CDR1 SGHVS and CDR2 FQNEAQ. The CDR3 extends over 15 amino acids. V was shortened by 0 bases and J by 5 bases, with 11 bases between the two germline ends. CDR3 protein: CASSLAPGPQNIQYF. The CDR3 DNA follows: TGTGCCAGCAGCTTAGCCCCCGGGCCGCAAAACATTCAGTACTTC.

By share, this clonotype counts as medium-sized. The chain has TRBV29-1 and TRBJ2-3, with a possible D match to TRBD1 (6 bases). The V and J ends lost 2 bases and 3 bases respectively, with 9 bases between them. The CDR3 is 13 residues long. Germline-derived CDR1 and CDR2 are SQVTM and ANQGSEA. CDR3 sequence: CSVEPQGTDTQYF. CDR3 DNA: TGCAGCGTTGAACCCCAGGGGACAGATACGCAGTATTTT.

This clonotype was counted ten times or more. DNA of the CDR3: TGTGCCAGCAGTTACTCAGGCGGGAGCTCTGGAAACACCATATATTTT. This translates into CASSYSGGSSGNTIYF. This chain links TRBV6-5 with TRBJ1-3; D not certain. Germline-derived CDR1 and CDR2 are MNHEY and SVGAGI. CDR3 size: 16 residues. V dropped 0 bases and J dropped 0 bases, with 9 bases sitting between them.

This clonotype has a count of ten or more. V is TRBV6-5 and J is TRBJ1-1; 9 nucleotides align to TRBD1. Germline lookup yields CDR1 MNHEY and CDR2 SVGAGI. This CDR3 has 16 amino acids. V lost 6 bases to trimming and J lost 4 bases; unmatched junction nucleotides: 12. The CDR3 DNA reads TGTGCCAGCAGCGTCGACAGGGGGGGCAGGACCACTGAAGCTTTCTTT. Translation gives CASSVDRGGRTTEAFF.